Each of the 14 T cell receptor beta chains below was sequenced from the same sample in a study of response to subunit inactivated influenza vaccine. TCRdb ran MiXCR on the RT-PCR reads and lists one entry per CDR3 protein. Here the sample spans fewer than 750,000 distinct CDR3 sequences, around 15% being singletons. The input for sequencing was PBMCs from blood, taken less than 13 days after vaccination. The receptor set was obtained from a man between 45 and 60 years old who received an inactivated influenza vaccine.

This chain uses TRBV11-2 with TRBJ2-5; D not certain. From germline, CDR1 is SGHAT and CDR2 FQNNGV. Trimming took off 4 bases at V and 5 bases at J, with 8 bases between the two ends. The CDR3 extends over 12 amino acids. CDR3 sequence reads: CASSSIVETQYF. For the CDR3, the DNA is TGTGCCAGCAGCTCAATCGTCGAGACCCAGTACTTC.

This clonotype was observed a few times. V is TRBV9 and J is TRBJ2-2; TRBD2 might be the D (6 bases). Trimming took 0 bases from V and 5 from J, leaving 14 bases between them. The CDR3 totals 16 residues. Germline CDR1 SGDLS, CDR2 YYNGEE. CDR3: CASSVDGGMGTGELFF. DNA of the CDR3: TGTGCCAGCAGCGTAGACGGAGGGATGGGAACCGGGGAGCTGTTTTTT.

This clonotype has only a few counts. The chain is built from TRBV11-2 and TRBJ1-3, with D possibly being TRBD1 (5 bases). From germline, CDR1 is SGHAT and CDR2 FQNNGV. V was shortened by 5 bases and J by 2 bases, with 13 bases between the two germline ends. CDR3 size: 15 residues. The CDR3 loop is CASSDGTAAGNTIYF. In DNA, the CDR3 is TGTGCCAGCAGCGACGGGACGGCGGCTGGAAACACCATATATTTT.

This clonotype has a count of ten or more. The chain links TRBV12-3 or TRBV12-4 to TRBJ2-1; D might be TRBD2 (6 bases). The CDR3 is made up of 17 amino acids. V was cut by 6 bases and J by 3 bases, with 21 bases left in between. The CDR3 nucleotides are TGTGCCAGCAGGCCGGGAGTCCAGTTCCCTGACTACAATGAGCAGTTCTTC. This codes for CASRPGVQFPDYNEQFF.

The chain recombines TRBV27 with TRBJ2-3, with D perhaps given as TRBD1 or TRBD2 (5 bases each). This CDR3 spans 15 amino acids. Germline V CDR1 and CDR2: MNHEY, SMNVEV (reference sequence). The ends were cut back, 5 bases at V and 1 base at J, with 13 bases in the middle. The CDR3 DNA is TGTGCCAGCAGTAATCCCCTGGGGGGCACAGATACGCAGTATTTT. Protein sequence: CASSNPLGGTDTQYF.

Comment on this clonotype: Given a much more abundant clone one base away, this may be a read error. This chain uses TRBV6-2 or TRBV6-3 with TRBJ2-7, with D possibly being TRBD1 (6 bases). The CDR3 has 12 amino acids. V dropped 8 bases and J dropped 4 bases, with 12 bases sitting between them. The germline V gene has CDR1 MNHEY and CDR2 SVGEGT. CDR3 amino acids: CASGDDRYEQYF. Here the CDR3 DNA reads TGTGCCAGCGGTGACGACAGGTACGAGCAGTACTTC.

This sequence joins TRBV27 and TRBJ2-3; no reliable D call. CDR1 and CDR2 from the germline V gene are MNHEY and SMNVEV (reference sequence). The CDR3 is 15 amino acids. Trimming took off 2 bases at V and 2 bases at J, with 11 bases between the two ends. The CDR3 DNA reads as TGTGCCAGCAGTTTAAGTTCCAGAGCCACAGATACGCAGTATTTT. It yields the protein CASSLSSRATDTQYF.

Only a few counts were recorded for this clonotype. The rearrangement joins TRBV20-1 to TRBJ2-1; possibly TRBD2 for D (5 bases). In germline, CDR1 is DFQATT, CDR2 SNEGSKA (reference sequence). Between the trimmed V and J ends, which lost 3 bases and 0 bases, there was a span of 9 bases. The CDR3 has 14 residues. As DNA, the CDR3 is TGCAGTGCTAGTAGAGAGGGCTCCTACAATGAGCAGTTCTTC. Amino acid sequence: CSASREGSYNEQFF.

This clonotype was seen more than once but under ten times. V and J are TRBV10-2 and TRBJ2-1, with 7 nucleotides matching TRBD2. Germline V gives CDR1 WSHSY, CDR2 SAAADI. J gave up 3 bases and V 6 bases, and 5 bases lay outside the gene matches. The CDR3 runs to 14 residues. In DNA form, the CDR3 reads TGCGCCAGCAGGGAGCGGGGTAGCTACAATGAGCAGTTCTTC. This gives the protein CASRERGSYNEQFF.

This chain uses TRBV5-1 with TRBJ2-5; the D is unclear. The length of the CDR3 is 16 residues. Germline CDR1 and CDR2: SGHRS and YFSETQ. The V end was cut by 0 bases, the J end by 5 bases, with 17 bases between. The CDR3 coding sequence is TGCGCCAGCAGCTTGGTTCTGGGGATAAGCAAGGAGACCCAGTACTTC. Amino acids: CASSLVLGISKETQYF.

The chain joins TRBV24-1 to TRBJ1-5; TRBD1 is a possible D gene (5 bases). The CDR3 extends over 14 amino acids. Germline CDR1 is KGHDR and CDR2 is SFDVKD. Trimming shortened V by 3 bases and J by 2 bases, and 7 bases separated the two germline ends. CDR3 coding DNA: TGTGCCACCAGTGATCCGGGGGGCAATCAGCCCCAGCATTTT. Its translation is CATSDPGGNQPQHF.

The V and J genes are TRBV4-2 and TRBJ1-1; no firm D call. Germline lookup yields CDR1 LGHNA and CDR2 YNFKEQ. The CDR3 runs to 13 residues. V was pared by 5 bases and J by 5 bases, with 12 bases between. CDR3 DNA sequence: TGTGCCAGCAGCACCATCGAGGGTACTGAAGCTTTCTTT. Translating gives CASSTIEGTEAFF.

The chain couples TRBV9 to TRBJ2-2, with D hard to call. Germline V gene sequence: CDR1 SGDLS, CDR2 YYNGEE. The CDR3 covers 15 residues. The V and J ends lost 0 bases and 6 bases respectively, with 12 bases between them. In DNA form, the CDR3 reads TGTGCCAGCAGCGTAGACCTCCTCACCCCCGGGGAGCTGTTTTTT. It is translated as CASSVDLLTPGELFF.

There are a few counts of this clonotype. J is TRBJ2-3 and V is TRBV9; no reliable D call. The germline CDR1 and CDR2 sequences are SGDLS and YYNGEE. V was clipped by 0 bases and J by 4 bases, with 12 bases between them. There are 15 residues in the CDR3. CDR3 sequence reads: CASSVGLVFPDTQYF. In DNA form, the CDR3 reads TGTGCCAGCAGCGTAGGGCTAGTCTTCCCAGATACGCAGTATTTT.